The clone carrying this TCR beta chain was observed a handful of times. The antigen is undetermined. Template-switching 5'RACE yielded the TCR cDNA; a universal primer site and UMIs were added in the process. TCRdb passed the 5' RACE reads through MiXCR, listing each CDR3 protein once. The sample has a few hundred thousand distinct CDR3 sequences; about 7.8% are singletons. This entry is derived from a study of T cells after yellow fever vaccination. Findings and limits, study-wide: Abundant clonotypes (contaminants from the bulk population) could be present in FACS-sorted repertoires. The secondary response was weaker, and its peak arrived faster, on day 5 versus 15.

This TCR was recovered from a man younger than 35 who received the YFV17D yellow fever vaccine. Sequencing was performed on PBMCs, taken 35 to 50 days after the first yellow fever vaccination.

The CDR3: CASSLNSLTGVMVSGANVLTF. The CDR3 nucleotides read TGTGCCAGCAGCCTTAATAGTTTGACAGGCGTTATGGTCTCTGGGGCCAACGTCCTGACTTTC. V is TRBV6-2 or TRBV6-3 and J is TRBJ2-6; weak D call: TRBD1 (6 bases). The CDR3 has 21 amino acids. Looked up from germline, CDR1 is MNHEY and CDR2 is SVGEGT. V lost 6 bases to trimming and J lost 0 bases, with 27 bases between them.